This T cell receptor (beta chain) is from a study of shared clonotypes between healthy human individuals. Germline CDR1 is SGHTS and CDR2 is YDEGEE. The CDR3 contains 13 residues. CD45RO negativity and positive selection for CCR7 defined naive CD8 cells, a population that excluded terminally differentiated effector memory CD45RA+ cells. Using immunoSEQ multiplex PCR, the repertoire was profiled, and TCRdb retains in-frame clones only, with some absent. The table records millions of clones, about 95% of them present only once. In regard to this clone: Mismatch with germline at one junction end may stem from a read error.

Sequenced sample: naive CD8+ T cells sorted from blood. This chain uses TRBV5-8 with TRBJ2-1, with D uncertain. This sequence was found in a man younger than 30 in good health. The CDR3 loop is CASTLAVYNEQFF. The DNA of the CDR3 is TGTGCCAGCACCTTGGCTGTCTACAATGAGCAGTTCTTC.